The next 10 T cell receptor beta chains were all read from a single sample in a study of blood T cells in healthy people across ages. A second PCR of about 6 to 11 cycles used a sample-barcoded 5' primer and a J-beta primer mix. A single record per CDR3 protein comes from TCRdb applying MiXCR to the 5' RACE reads. Among almost 300,000 distinct CDR3 sequences listed, roughly 27% were seen once. Input material: blood. These receptors were taken from a woman aged 70-85 years in good health.

The sample holds a few counts of this clonotype. Here the CDR3 DNA reads TGTGCCACCAGCAGAGACGGACAGGGGGCTCGGGGTGGAAAACTGTTTTTT. Its translation: CATSRDGQGARGGKLFF. The chain employs TRBV15 and TRBJ1-4; 11 nucleotides match TRBD1. The germline CDR1 and CDR2 sequences are LNHNV and YYDKDF (reference sequence). This CDR3 has 17 amino acids. V gave up 0 bases and J gave up 10 bases; unmatched junction bases: 10.

The chain is built from TRBV9 and TRBJ2-3; D remains unclear. In germline, CDR1 is SGDLS, CDR2 YYNGEE. V lost 5 bases to trimming and J lost 6 bases, with 10 bases between them. This CDR3 region has 12 residues. CDR3: CASSVKDDTQYF. DNA of the CDR3: TGTGCCAGCAGTGTGAAGGACGATACGCAGTATTTT.

V usage is TRBV29-1 and J usage is TRBJ1-1; D gene ambiguous. Trimming took off 2 bases at V and 1 base at J, with 8 bases between the two ends. Per the germline V gene, CDR1 is SQVTM and CDR2 is ANQGSEA. This CDR3 is 13 amino acids long. CDR3 sequence: CSVELTSNTEAFF. The CDR3 bases are TGCAGCGTTGAACTGACATCGAACACTGAAGCTTTCTTT. The whole variable domain, filled in from reference TRBV29-1 and TRBJ1-1, reads SAVISQKPSRDICQRGTSLTIQCQVDSQVTMMFWYRQQPGQSLTLIATANQGSEATYESGFVIDKFPISRPNLTFSTLTVSNMSPEDSSIYLCSVELTSNTEAFFGQGTRLTVV.

This clonotype appeared a few times. The chain combines TRBV4-1 with TRBJ1-4, with D possibly matching TRBD1 (6 bases). CDR3 length: 15 residues. Per the germline V gene, CDR1 is MGHRA and CDR2 is YSYEKL. Trimming removed 3 bases at V and 4 bases at J, with 12 bases between. The CDR3 DNA reads TGCGCCAGCAGCCATCCACAGGGCATTAATGAAAAACTGTTTTTT. It translates to CASSHPQGINEKLFF.

Worth noting for this clonotype: One end of the junction does not line up with germline, which may come from a read error. The J gene is TRBJ1-5, the V gene TRBV3-1; D is undetermined. Germline values: CDR1 LGHDT, CDR2 YNNKEL (reference sequence). The CDR3 runs 14 residues. In DNA form, the CDR3 reads TGTGCCAGCAGCCAAGAATCGCGGACTCAGCCCCGGCATTTT. Protein product: CASSQESRTQPRHF.

This clonotype has a single count. The genes are TRBV9 and TRBJ2-5; D uncertain. Germline assignment: CDR1 SGDLS and CDR2 YYNGEE. V shed 3 bases and J shed 1 base, with 10 bases lying between them. The CDR3 is 14 amino acids. CDR3 in DNA: TGTGCCAGCAGCGCCTGGACGGGCCAAGAGACCCAGTACTTC. Translation: CASSAWTGQETQYF.

The CDR3 is CASSRRTNTEAFF. The CDR3 region has the DNA TGTGCCAGCAGCCGCAGGACGAACACTGAAGCTTTCTTT. The chain uses TRBV7-3 and TRBJ1-1, with D unclear. Trimming left V 5 bases short and J 1 base short, with 8 bases between. This CDR3 comprises 13 residues. Germline V gene data show CDR1 as SGHTA and CDR2 as FQGTGA.

The V and J genes are TRBV2 and TRBJ2-2, with no clear D. Trimming removed 7 bases at V and 0 bases at J, with 6 bases between. Germline V lookup: CDR1 SNHLY, CDR2 FYNNEI. The CDR3 extends over 13 amino acids. CDR3 nucleotides: TGTGCCAGCACCAAGTCGAACACCGGGGAGCTGTTTTTT. This codes for CASTKSNTGELFF.

The J gene is TRBJ1-1, the V gene TRBV20-1; 11 nucleotides line up with TRBD1. The length of the CDR3 is 14 residues. Germline V CDR1 and CDR2: DFQATT, SNEGSKA (reference sequence). Unmatched junction bases numbered 8, after V lost 5 bases and J lost 6 bases. The CDR3 DNA reads as TGCAGTGCTCTCGGACAGGGGGCTAGACCTGAAGCTTTCTTT. It yields the protein CSALGQGARPEAFF.

This clonotype was seen a few times. CDR3 protein: CASRARGTGSREQYF. DNA for the CDR3: TGTGCCAGCAGGGCTCGCGGGACAGGGTCCCGAGAGCAGTACTTC. The rearrangement joins TRBV6-2 or TRBV6-3 to TRBJ2-7, with 9 bases lining up with TRBD1. Germline-derived CDR1 and CDR2 are MNHEY and SVGEGT. The V gene end was trimmed by 6 bases and the J gene end by 7 bases; junction bases not matched to a gene: 13. The CDR3 is 15 amino acids.